The entry that follows covers one T cell receptor (beta chain) sequence. This clonotype was counted a few times. It has no known antigen specificity. It has no much larger one-base neighbor in the sample; base qualities were not kept. The V and J ends are trimmed by 7 bases and 3 bases, leaving 20 bases between them. The CDR3 runs 15 residues from the cysteine to the phenylalanine. The only DNA kept is the CDR3, 45 bases in frame from the first base. CDR1 is given as SQVTM and CDR2 as ANQGSEA, both from the germline V gene. The data originate from a study of blood T cells in healthy people across ages (dated by TCRdb to 2014 to 2015). Turning to the overall study: In model experiments, template switching captured roughly one uniquely barcoded TCR beta cDNA molecule for every two T cells. Using deep sequencing normalized with unique cDNA molecular identifiers, the study measured how TCR beta repertoire diversity changes with age. Using the same blood draw, the study looked at two additional independent replicas of 1 million unique cDNA reads for two donors, one aged 18 to 30 and the other aged 80 or older. The donors were split into four age groups: young (average approximately 16 years), middle-aged (about 40), aged (over 55) and long-lived (more than 80).

Preparation of the library involved 5' RACE. Sequencer: Illumina HiSeq 2500. The second PCR ran for about 6 to 12 cycles and used a J-beta primer mix along with a sample-barcoded 5' primer. Each TCR beta cDNA molecule received a unique molecular identifier from a template-switch 5' adaptor carrying 12 random nucleotides. At least 2.5 million CDR3-containing paired-end reads were obtained from each sample. First-strand cDNA synthesis was performed from all RNA using the Mint cDNA synthesis kit, with priming by a TRBC-specific oligonucleotide. Following uracil-DNA glycosylase treatment, a first 18-cycle PCR with universal primers M1SS and BC2_uni_R was performed on all cDNA. The authors' pipeline ran thus. Each sample was normalized by randomly selecting 1 million high-quality reads, each carrying a distinct molecular identifier. Reads sharing molecular identifiers were discarded rather than binned into consensus sequences. CDR3 identification, clonotype clustering and error correction used MiTCR with a Q25 quality threshold and the strictest error-elimination algorithm. Lower-bound total TCR beta diversity was estimated with a nonparametric unseen species model using Euler transformation. TCRdb trimmed public reads at Q25 via fastp, called clones via MiXCR and kept in-frame beta chains. A single entry per CDR3 protein holds the most common genes and DNA from its merged rows. The V and J calls shown here were made by TCRdb, not taken from the authors' results. The sample table records hundreds of thousands of distinct CDR3 sequences; about 25% of these occur just once. The biggest ten clones account for 9.4% of the sample.

Donors were 40 or so systemically healthy Caucasian individuals from Russia aged 6 to 90 years. Ten milliliters of peripheral blood were drawn from each donor into EDTA-treated Vacutainer tubes. PBMCs were isolated by Ficoll-Paque density-gradient centrifugation, with at least 7 million obtained per sample. Total RNA was extracted from PBMCs with Trizol reagent, with at least 5 micrograms obtained per sample. For every donor, an aliquot of PBMCs went through flow cytometry to measure the percentages of naive CD45RAhigh/CD27high T cells. Findings and caveats that apply to the study as a whole: Observed TCR beta diversity correlated strongly with the percentage of naive T cells measured by flow cytometry. Observed TCR beta diversity per million T cells fell roughly linearly with age, and a significant reduction was already apparent by age roughly 40. Total diversity estimates from one million sequenced T cells were considered lower bounds and underestimates. Because donor CMV infection status was unknown, age-related changes in expanded clonotypes were potentially confounded. Since profiling was done on bulk unsorted PBMCs, naive and antigen-experienced compartments could not be conclusively compared. The long-lived group showed more naive CD4+ T cells, fewer expanded clones and increased TCR diversity than the aged group, suggesting age selection.

The data also belong to a second study, concerning T cells of mothers and their children. The second investigation adds: The donors were nine systemically healthy Caucasian individuals, made up of three mothers and their six children. cDNA synthesis consumed the entire amount of extracted RNA, loaded at roughly 1.5 ug RNA in each 15 ul reaction. In the second PCR, the M1S primer introduced both the sample barcodes and 2-4 random nucleotides. More than 8 million TCR beta CDR3 reads were obtained from each mother, and some 3 million reads were obtained from each child. TCR recombination output is similarly shaped by thymic selection in related and unrelated pairs, with a minor effect exerted by inherited differences. Normalized repertoire overlap in related mother-child pairs was always slightly higher than in unrelated mother-child pairs, but the difference was never significant. No persistent microchimeric T cell clones were found, with a detection sensitivity of 75 to 100 clones per million clonotypes. To look for features that set related mother-child pairs apart from unrelated individuals, the researchers ran deep NGS to compare the TCR beta repertoires of mothers and children. On average, the children were roughly 11 +/- 4 years old, while the mothers were around 40 +/- 4 years old. After adapters were ligated using NEBNext reagents, the libraries underwent 100+100 nt paired-end sequencing on an Illumina HiSeq 2000. Mother and child libraries were prepared a month apart and sequenced in separate runs to prevent cross-contamination. For each donor, between roughly 500,000 and 2,200,000 distinct TCR beta clonotypes were identified. Naive TCR beta clonotypes were estimated from low-frequency clonotypes matched to each donor's FACS-determined naive share, without sorting.

The sequencing sample was made of blood. The clonotype was recovered from a boy aged 5-17 years in good health. The rearrangement combines TRBV29-1 with TRBJ2-3; possibly the D gene is TRBD2, per 5 matching bases. CDR3 sequence: CSARGVGVLTDTQYF. The DNA sequence is TGCAGCGCCCGAGGCGTCGGGGTTTTGACAGATACGCAGTATTTT.